The clone carrying this T cell receptor (beta chain) was counted a few times. The data derive from a study of blood T cell repertoires in COVID-19. For the study at large: Acute and convalescent COVID-19 samples came from the United States, Italy and Spain. Sources were T cells, B-cell-depleted T cells, or PBMCs; the material itself was cDNA or gDNA.

The germline CDR1 and CDR2 sequences are SGHDT and YYEEEE. The CDR3 length is 14 residues. The V gene lost 2 bases and the J gene lost 0 bases, with 7 bases spanning the gap. Enrolled during active infection, Seattle patients were then followed longitudinally. Profiled with immunoSEQ multiplex PCR; TCRdb holds only in-frame clones, not every one. The sample has more than 300,000 clones; about 90% are singletons. Specimen: peripheral blood. The TCR comes from a woman under 40 with COVID-19, enrolled during active disease. The rearrangement links TRBV5-6 to TRBJ2-3; weak D call: TRBD2 (6 bases). In nucleotides, the CDR3 is TGTGCCAGCAGCTTACGGGAGAGCACAGATACGCAGTATTTT. Protein: CASSLRESTDTQYF.